The clone carrying this T cell receptor beta chain was seen just once. This record comes from a study of OX40 agonist ivuxolimab in advanced cancers. This table comes from immunoSEQ multiplex PCR, and its TCRdb copy is limited to in-frame clones, with some not included. The sample comprises over 15,000 clones, approximately 87% of which are singletons, and 30% to 35% rests with the top ten. V lost 5 bases and J 1 base, leaving 14 bases between the germline ends. Germline V gene lookup returns CDR1 MNHEY and CDR2 SVGAGI. CDR3 length equals 15 residues. This chain connects TRBV6-5 to TRBJ1-1; TRBD1 might be the D (5 bases). Sequencing used CD4+ or CD8+ T cells sorted from blood, obtained in a trial of the OX40 agonist ivuxolimab. The TCR sequence derives from an adult with an advanced solid tumor such as melanoma, head and neck, liver or kidney cancer. The CDR3 coding sequence is TGTGCCAGCAGTGCCTTTGGGGGGGGGAACACTGAAGCTTTCTTT. Its translation: CASSAFGGGNTEAFF.